This paragraph covers one T cell receptor (beta chain) sequence. What it binds is not known. The V gene's germline CDR1 is SGHTA and CDR2 FQGNSA. This CDR3 region has 13 residues. Trimming took 3 bases from V and 5 from J, leaving 8 bases between them. PCR involved 60 Vbeta and 13 Jbeta primers. TCRdb's table, derived via immunoSEQ multiplex PCR, lists solely in-frame clones and lacks some. The table includes some 170,000 clones, less than 80% detected once. The record originates from a study of cytomegalovirus exposure and HLA in healthy donors. Study at large: Unique TCR beta sequences numbering 120 million or so came from 150 million to 200 million T cells in an earlier analysis.

Study-level points and caveats: Analysis performed later showed TCR beta chains linked to HLA being more clonally expanded than equally common others. The authors later found most CMV-associated TCR beta chains appeared HLA-restricted. Segments of the TCR beta V type were, in most cases, productive about 87% or about 30% of the time in an earlier analysis.

The chain recombines TRBV7-2 with TRBJ2-1; D call uncertain. Sequencing used PBMCs. The sequence was obtained from a man aged 35 to 55 in good health and CMV-seronegative. CDR3 DNA: TGTGCCAGCAGCTTTCGACAAAACAATGAGCAGTTCTTC. Translated: CASSFRQNNEQFF.